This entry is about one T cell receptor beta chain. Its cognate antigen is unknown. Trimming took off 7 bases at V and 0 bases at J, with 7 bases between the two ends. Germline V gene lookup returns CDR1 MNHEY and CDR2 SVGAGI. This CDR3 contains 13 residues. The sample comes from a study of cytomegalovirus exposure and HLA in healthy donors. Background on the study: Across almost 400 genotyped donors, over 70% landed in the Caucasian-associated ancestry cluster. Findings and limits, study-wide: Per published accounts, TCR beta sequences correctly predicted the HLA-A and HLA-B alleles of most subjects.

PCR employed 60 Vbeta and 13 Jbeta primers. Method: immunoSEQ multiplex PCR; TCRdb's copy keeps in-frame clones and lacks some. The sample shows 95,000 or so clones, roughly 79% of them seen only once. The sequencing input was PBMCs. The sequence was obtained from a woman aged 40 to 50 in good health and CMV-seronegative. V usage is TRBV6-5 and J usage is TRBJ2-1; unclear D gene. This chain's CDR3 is CASTTASYNEQFF. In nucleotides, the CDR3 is TGTGCCAGCACTACAGCCTCCTACAATGAGCAGTTCTTC.